This TCR beta chain was observed in a study of T cells in Graves' hyperthyroidism and ophthalmopathy. Overall study findings and caveats: Among clonotypes expanded in thyroid above 0.001, most were also found in blood. Onset of ophthalmopathy came a median approximately 6 months after the model predicted it.

This clonotype came up many times. Its antigen is not identified. Amplification of TCR beta CDR3 regions used RNA as the template. The HTBI primer set was used in a first-round RT-PCR of the TCR CDR3. Each CDR3 protein gets one entry after TCRdb re-called the multiplex PCR reads with MiXCR. The sample consists of roughly 840,000 distinct CDR3 sequences, around 38% of them appearing once. The germline V gene has CDR1 WNHNN and CDR2 SYGVQD (reference sequence). The CDR3 consists of 15 residues. V shed 8 bases, J shed 4 bases, and the junction held 9 bases outside the gene matches. The study excluded patients with uncontrolled infection, other autoimmune disease, pregnancy or lactation.

The TCR originated in a man aged 18 to 29 with Graves' hyperthyroidism. This chain joins TRBV10-1 and TRBJ1-1; 11 nucleotides agree with TRBD1. The specimen was blood. The CDR3 reads CASGGTGGGSTEAFF. The CDR3 region has the DNA TGCGCCAGCGGCGGGACAGGGGGAGGAAGCACTGAAGCTTTCTTT.